The 18 T cell receptor beta chains below were found in one sample sequenced in a study of blood T cell repertoires in COVID-19. This table comes from immunoSEQ multiplex PCR, and its TCRdb copy is limited to in-frame clones, with some not included. Of around 200,000 clones listed, approximately 78% were seen once; the top ten hold more than 9%. Sample: peripheral blood. The receptors were sampled from a woman of 80 years or more with acute or convalescent COVID-19.

The genes are TRBV5-1 and TRBJ2-5, with D maybe TRBD2 (5 bases). The CDR3 covers 15 residues. The germline gives CDR1 SGHRS, CDR2 YFSETQ. Trimming cost V 0 bases and J 5 bases, with 14 bases left between them. CDR3 sequence (DNA): TGCGCCAGCAGCTTGGTTCTTTCCCCGGGGGAGACCCAGTACTTC. Translated: CASSLVLSPGETQYF.

The rearrangement links TRBV5-1 to TRBJ2-1; 9 bases are a match to TRBD2. Unmatched junction bases numbered 8, after V lost 0 bases and J lost 7 bases. The germline CDR1 and CDR2 sequences are SGHRS and YFSETQ. This CDR3 comprises 16 residues. CDR3 amino acids: CASSLEDSGGPNEQFF. CDR3 nucleotide sequence: TGCGCCAGCAGCTTGGAGGATAGCGGGGGCCCGAATGAGCAGTTCTTC.

This chain uses TRBV7-6 with TRBJ2-3, with D hard to call. Germline V lookup: CDR1 SGHVS, CDR2 FNYEAQ. Between the trimmed V and J ends, which lost 6 bases and 1 base, there was a span of 8 bases. The CDR3 loop spans 13 amino acids. CDR3 sequence (DNA): TGTGCCAGCAGGGCCTCCCGCACAGATACGCAGTATTTT. As protein: CASRASRTDTQYF.

This chain connects TRBV7-2 to TRBJ2-1; D possibly corresponds to TRBD2 (5 bases). In germline, CDR1 is SGHTA, CDR2 FQGNSA. Trimming pared 0 bases from V and 3 bases from J, leaving 12 bases between. The CDR3 is 16 residues long. CDR3 amino acids: CASSLARDPRYNEQFF. CDR3 in DNA: TGTGCCAGCAGCTTAGCCCGGGATCCCCGCTACAATGAGCAGTTCTTC.

This clone was seen at least ten times. The chain combines TRBV27 with TRBJ1-2, with D tentatively TRBD1 (6 bases). This CDR3 region has 13 residues. The germline V and J ends were trimmed by 4 bases and 8 bases, with 14 bases remaining between them. From germline, CDR1 is MNHEY and CDR2 SMNVEV (reference sequence). The CDR3 DNA reads as TGTGCCAGCAGTTCTCAAACAGGGAAAGGCTACACCTTC. As protein: CASSSQTGKGYTF.

The chain recombines TRBV5-1 with TRBJ1-4; 7 bases agree with TRBD1. V lost 1 base and J lost 5; bases outside the gene matches: 17. Germline V CDR1 and CDR2: SGHRS, YFSETQ. The CDR3 sequence is 19 residues long. The CDR3 region has the DNA TGCGCCAGCAGCTTGTGGGCTCTGACAGGGATGGGGGAGAATGAAAAACTGTTTTTT. It encodes CASSLWALTGMGENEKLFF.

This sequence joins TRBV15 and TRBJ2-1, with a possible D match to TRBD1 (6 bases). The CDR3 runs to 15 residues. Germline-derived CDR1 and CDR2 are LNHNV and YYDKDF (reference sequence). Trimming took 0 bases from V and 7 from J, leaving 13 bases between them. In nucleotides, the CDR3 is TGTGCCACCAGCAGAGATCGGCCAGGGGAAAATGAGCAGTTCTTC. Translation gives CATSRDRPGENEQFF.

The CDR3: CSVDASGSSGELFF. DNA for the CDR3: TGCAGCGTTGACGCTAGCGGGAGCTCCGGGGAGCTGTTTTTT. J is TRBJ2-2 and V is TRBV29-1; TRBD2 agrees at 10 bases. The CDR3 is 14 amino acids. Germline loops: CDR1 SQVTM, CDR2 ANQGSEA. Trimming removed 3 bases from V and 6 bases from J; junction bases left unmatched: 4.

The gene calls are TRBV27 and TRBJ1-4; 7 bases agree with TRBD1. This CDR3 is built from 18 residues. Trimming at V came to 4 bases and at J to 7 bases, leaving 18 bases not matched to a gene. The germline gives CDR1 MNHEY, CDR2 SMNVEV (reference sequence). The CDR3 is CASSSSATRPQGGEKLFF. CDR3 nucleotides: TGTGCCAGCAGTTCCTCCGCCACCAGACCTCAGGGGGGTGAAAAACTGTTTTTT.

The chain is built from TRBV5-1 and TRBJ2-5, with 13 bases that match TRBD2. J lost 2 bases, V lost 4 bases, and 8 bases had no gene match. The length of the CDR3 is 17 residues. Germline V CDR1 and CDR2: SGHRS, YFSETQ. Here the CDR3 reads CASSQPTSGRFQETQYF. In DNA, the CDR3 is TGCGCCAGCAGCCAGCCGACTAGCGGGAGGTTTCAAGAGACCCAGTACTTC.

This chain joins TRBV6-4 and TRBJ2-3; TRBD2 agrees at 13 bases. The CDR3 is 15 residues long. The germline gives CDR1 MRHNA, CDR2 SNTAGT. Losses at the gene ends were 6 bases for V and 6 bases for J; bases not matched to a gene: 6. As DNA, the CDR3 is TGTGCCAGCAGCTGGACTAGCGGGGGAGGGGATACGCAGTATTTT. Protein: CASSWTSGGGDTQYF.

The chain couples TRBV4-3 to TRBJ1-6; D is unresolved. The germline V gene has CDR1 LGHNA and CDR2 YSLEER. V was shortened by 3 bases and J by 8 bases, with 11 bases between the two germline ends. The CDR3 length is 14 residues. In DNA, the CDR3 is TGCGCCAGCAGCCAGGCCCAGGAGGATTCACCCCTCCACTTT. Translation gives CASSQAQEDSPLHF.

The CDR3 reads CAITYGTTEKLFF. CDR3 bases: TGTGCCATCACCTACGGGACAACAGAAAAACTGTTTTTT. The rearrangement links TRBV7-9 to TRBJ1-4; tentative D call: TRBD1 (6 bases). Between the trimmed V and J ends, which lost 10 bases and 8 bases, there was a span of 17 bases. The CDR3 length is 13 residues. Germline V gene lookup returns CDR1 SEHNR and CDR2 FQNEAQ (reference sequence).

CDR3 coding DNA: TGCGCCAGCAGCTTTTATACCGGGACTAGCGGGGGGGCCAGCACAGATACGCAGTATTTT. Its protein product is CASSFYTGTSGGASTDTQYF. The rearrangement links TRBV5-1 to TRBJ2-3; TRBD2 agrees at 16 bases. The CDR3 length is 20 residues. Germline V lookup: CDR1 SGHRS, CDR2 YFSETQ. J lost 0 bases, V lost 2 bases, and 9 bases had no gene match. Filled out from reference TRBV5-1 and TRBJ2-3, the complete variable domain reads KAGVTQTPRYLIKTRGQQVTLSCSPISGHRSVSWYQQTPGQGLQFLFEYFSETQRNKGNFPGRFSGRQFSNSRSEMNVSTLELGDSALYLCASSFYTGTSGGASTDTQYFGPGTRLTVL.

This clone was detected only once. This sequence joins TRBV28 and TRBJ2-1; D uncertain. The CDR3 length is 10 residues. Germline CDR1 and CDR2: MDHEN and SYDVKM. V shed 6 bases and J shed 7 bases, with 4 bases lying between them. The CDR3 DNA is TGTGCCAGCAGCTTTAATGAGCAGTTCTTC. Its protein product is CASSFNEQFF.

CDR3 region: CASSLWQGGPTDTQYF. The CDR3 DNA reads as TGTGCCAGCAGCCTATGGCAGGGGGGCCCCACAGATACGCAGTATTTT. The chain is built from TRBV28 and TRBJ2-3; possible D gene TRBD1, 7 bases. V shed 6 bases and J shed 2 bases, with 18 bases lying between them. Germline loops: CDR1 MDHEN, CDR2 SYDVKM. The CDR3 covers 16 residues.

The rearrangement uses TRBV5-1 and TRBJ2-2; the D gene is possibly TRBD2 (6 bases). Germline loops: CDR1 SGHRS, CDR2 YFSETQ. Deletions cut 4 bases from V and 7 bases from J, with 14 bases between. The CDR3 is 14 residues long. In nucleotides, the CDR3 is TGCGCCAGCAGCCTGGCGGGGAAGGTCGGGGAGCTGTTTTTT. This translates into CASSLAGKVGELFF.

The chain joins TRBV18 to TRBJ2-2; 12 positions agree with TRBD2. Looked up from germline, CDR1 is KGHSH and CDR2 is LQKENI. V lost 3 bases to trimming and J lost 9 bases; unmatched junction nucleotides: 8. This CDR3 has 16 residues. This CDR3 is CASSPGTSGSSWELFF. CDR3 sequence (DNA): TGTGCCAGCTCACCTGGGACTAGCGGGTCCAGCTGGGAGCTGTTTTTT.